This T cell receptor beta chain was retrieved from a study of shared clonotypes between healthy human individuals. Adult donors, all healthy and HIV-negative, had no recent acute infections or vaccinations. In the CD4+ fraction, cells were divided into CD45RA+ naive and CD45RA-negative memory subsets. Only in-frame clones appear in the TCRdb table, and some are missing; sequencing was by immunoSEQ multiplex PCR. The sample shows about 710,000 clones, 73% of them seen only once. The V end was cut by 0 bases, the J end by 7 bases, with 9 bases between. The CDR3 sequence is 14 residues long. Per germline, CDR1 LGHNA and CDR2 YNFKEQ.

This TCR came from a young woman in good health. Sample: memory CD4+ T cells sorted from blood. The subset: CD45RA-negative fraction. V is TRBV4-2 and J is TRBJ2-2; a possible D gene is TRBD2 (5 bases). This CDR3 reads CASSQDSGVGELFF. The CDR3 DNA reads as TGTGCCAGCAGCCAAGATTCCGGGGTCGGGGAGCTGTTTTTT.